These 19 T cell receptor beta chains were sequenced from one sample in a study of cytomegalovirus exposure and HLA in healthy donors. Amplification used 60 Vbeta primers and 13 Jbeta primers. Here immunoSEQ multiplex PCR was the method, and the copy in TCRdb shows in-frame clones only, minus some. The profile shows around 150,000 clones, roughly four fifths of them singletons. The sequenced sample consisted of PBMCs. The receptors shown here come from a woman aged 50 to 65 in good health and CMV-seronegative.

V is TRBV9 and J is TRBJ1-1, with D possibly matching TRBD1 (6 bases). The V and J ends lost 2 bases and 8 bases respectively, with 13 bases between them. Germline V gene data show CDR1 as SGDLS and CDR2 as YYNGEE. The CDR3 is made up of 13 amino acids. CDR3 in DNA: TGTGCCAGCAGCGTCGAACAGGGCTCGGAAGCTTTCTTT. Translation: CASSVEQGSEAFF.

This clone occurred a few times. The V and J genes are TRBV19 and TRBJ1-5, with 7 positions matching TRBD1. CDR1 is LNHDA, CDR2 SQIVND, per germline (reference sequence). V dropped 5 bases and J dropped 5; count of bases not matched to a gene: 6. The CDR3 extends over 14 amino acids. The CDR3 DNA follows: TGTGCCAGTAGTCCCAGACAGGGTGATCAGCCCCAGCATTTT. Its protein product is CASSPRQGDQPQHF.

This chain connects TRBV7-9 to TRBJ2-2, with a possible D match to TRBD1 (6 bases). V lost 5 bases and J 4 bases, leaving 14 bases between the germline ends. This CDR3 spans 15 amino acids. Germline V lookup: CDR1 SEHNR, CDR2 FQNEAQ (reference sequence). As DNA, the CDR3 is TGTGCCAGCAGCCTCCGGACAGTCAGCACCGGGGAGCTGTTTTTT. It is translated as CASSLRTVSTGELFF.

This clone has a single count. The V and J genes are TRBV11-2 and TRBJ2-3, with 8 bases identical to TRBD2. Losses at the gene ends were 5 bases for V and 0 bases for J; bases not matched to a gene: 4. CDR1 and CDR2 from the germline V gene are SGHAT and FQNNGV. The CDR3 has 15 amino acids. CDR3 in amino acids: CASSKRGTSTDTQYF. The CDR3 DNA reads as TGTGCCAGCAGCAAGCGGGGGACTAGCACAGATACGCAGTATTTT. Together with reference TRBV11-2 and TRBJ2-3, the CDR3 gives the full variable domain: EAGVAQSPRYKIIEKRQSVAFWCNPISGHATLYWYQQILGQGPKLLIQFQNNGVVDDSQLPKDRFSAERLKGVDSTLKIQPAKLEDSAVYLCASSKRGTSTDTQYFGPGTRLTVL.

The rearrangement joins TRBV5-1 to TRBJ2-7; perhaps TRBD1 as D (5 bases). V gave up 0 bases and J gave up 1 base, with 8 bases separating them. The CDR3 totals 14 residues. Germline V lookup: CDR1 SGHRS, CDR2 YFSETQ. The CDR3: CASSLGQPSYEQYF. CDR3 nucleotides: TGCGCCAGCAGCTTGGGACAGCCTTCCTACGAGCAGTACTTC.

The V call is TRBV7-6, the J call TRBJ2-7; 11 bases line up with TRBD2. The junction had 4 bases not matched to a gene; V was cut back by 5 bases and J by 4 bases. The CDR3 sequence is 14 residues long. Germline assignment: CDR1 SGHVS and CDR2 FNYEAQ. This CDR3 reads CASSKRTSGYEQYF. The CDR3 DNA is TGTGCCAGCAGCAAGCGGACTAGCGGGTACGAGCAGTACTTC.

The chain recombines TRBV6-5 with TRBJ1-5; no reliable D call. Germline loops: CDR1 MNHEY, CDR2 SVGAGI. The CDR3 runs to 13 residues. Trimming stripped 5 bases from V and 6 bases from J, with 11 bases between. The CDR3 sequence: CASSDTRRQPQHF. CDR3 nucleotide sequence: TGTGCCAGCAGTGACACTCGCCGTCAGCCCCAGCATTTT.

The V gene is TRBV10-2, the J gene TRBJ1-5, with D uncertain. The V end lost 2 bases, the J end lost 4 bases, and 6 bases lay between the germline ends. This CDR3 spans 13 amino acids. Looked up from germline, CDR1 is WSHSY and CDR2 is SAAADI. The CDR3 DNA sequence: TGCGCCAGCAGTGAGGGGAGGAATCAGCCCCAGCATTTT. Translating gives CASSEGRNQPQHF.

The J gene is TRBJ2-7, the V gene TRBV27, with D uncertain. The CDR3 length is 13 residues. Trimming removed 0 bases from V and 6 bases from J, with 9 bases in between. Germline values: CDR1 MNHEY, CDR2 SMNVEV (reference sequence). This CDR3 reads CASSLSGRSEQYF. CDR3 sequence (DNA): TGTGCCAGCAGTTTATCCGGTCGTAGCGAGCAGTACTTC.

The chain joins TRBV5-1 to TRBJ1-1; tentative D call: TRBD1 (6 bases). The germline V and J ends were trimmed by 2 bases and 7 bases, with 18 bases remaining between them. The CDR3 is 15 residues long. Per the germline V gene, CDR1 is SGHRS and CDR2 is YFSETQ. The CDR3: CASSFNGDRRGEAFF. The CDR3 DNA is TGCGCCAGCAGCTTTAACGGGGACCGCAGGGGTGAAGCTTTCTTT.

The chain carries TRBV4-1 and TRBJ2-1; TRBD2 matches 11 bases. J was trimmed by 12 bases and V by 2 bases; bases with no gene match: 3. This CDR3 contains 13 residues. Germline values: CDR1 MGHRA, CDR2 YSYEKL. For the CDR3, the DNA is TGCGCCAGCAGCCAATTTACTAGCGGGGGGCAGTTCTTC. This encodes CASSQFTSGGQFF.

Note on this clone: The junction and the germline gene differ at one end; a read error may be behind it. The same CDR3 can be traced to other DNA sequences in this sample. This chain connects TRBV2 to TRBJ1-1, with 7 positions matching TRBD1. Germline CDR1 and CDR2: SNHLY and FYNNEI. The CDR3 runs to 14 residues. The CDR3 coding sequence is TGCGCCCGAGGGGGCCAGTTCATGAACACTGAAGCTTTCTTT. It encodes CARGGQFMNTEAFF.

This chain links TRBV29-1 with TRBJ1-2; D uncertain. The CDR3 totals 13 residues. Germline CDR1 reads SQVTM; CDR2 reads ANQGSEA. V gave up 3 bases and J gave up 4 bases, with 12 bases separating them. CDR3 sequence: CSVEILPGYGYTF. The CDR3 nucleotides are TGCAGCGTTGAGATACTACCTGGCTATGGCTACACCTTC.

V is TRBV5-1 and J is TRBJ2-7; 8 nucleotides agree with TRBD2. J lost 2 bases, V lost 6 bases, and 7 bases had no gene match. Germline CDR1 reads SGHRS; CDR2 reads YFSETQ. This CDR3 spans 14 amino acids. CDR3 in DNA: TGCGCCAGCACTCCAGCGGGGGAGGCCTACGAGCAGTACTTC. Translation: CASTPAGEAYEQYF. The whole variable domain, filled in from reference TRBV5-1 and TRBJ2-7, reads KAGVTQTPRYLIKTRGQQVTLSCSPISGHRSVSWYQQTPGQGLQFLFEYFSETQRNKGNFPGRFSGRQFSNSRSEMNVSTLELGDSALYLCASTPAGEAYEQYFGPGTRLTVT.

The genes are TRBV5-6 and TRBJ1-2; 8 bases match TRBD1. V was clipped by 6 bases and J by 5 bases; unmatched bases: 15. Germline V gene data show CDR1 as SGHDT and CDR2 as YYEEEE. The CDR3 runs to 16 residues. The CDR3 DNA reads TGTGCCAGCAAGTTCGGCACAGGGGGATTGATTTATGGCTACACCTTC. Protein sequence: CASKFGTGGLIYGYTF.

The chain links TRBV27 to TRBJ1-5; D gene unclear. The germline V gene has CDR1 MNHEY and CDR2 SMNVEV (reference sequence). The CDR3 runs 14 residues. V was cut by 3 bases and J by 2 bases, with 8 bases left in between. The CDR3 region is CASSFWAGNQPQHF. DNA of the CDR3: TGTGCCAGCAGTTTTTGGGCCGGCAATCAGCCCCAGCATTTT.

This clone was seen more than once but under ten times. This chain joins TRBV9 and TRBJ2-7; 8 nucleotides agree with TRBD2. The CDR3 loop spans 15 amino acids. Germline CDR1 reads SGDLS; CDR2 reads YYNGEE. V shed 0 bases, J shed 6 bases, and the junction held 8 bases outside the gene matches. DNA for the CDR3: TGTGCCAGCAGCGTAGTTGCGGGGGGCGGGGGCGAGCAGTACTTC. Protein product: CASSVVAGGGGEQYF.

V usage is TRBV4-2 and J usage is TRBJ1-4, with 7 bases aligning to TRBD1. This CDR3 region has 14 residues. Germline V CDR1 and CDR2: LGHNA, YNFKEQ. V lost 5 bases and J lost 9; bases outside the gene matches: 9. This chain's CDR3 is CASSSPEGGKKLFF. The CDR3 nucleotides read TGTGCCAGCAGCTCCCCGGAAGGGGGCAAAAAACTGTTTTTT.

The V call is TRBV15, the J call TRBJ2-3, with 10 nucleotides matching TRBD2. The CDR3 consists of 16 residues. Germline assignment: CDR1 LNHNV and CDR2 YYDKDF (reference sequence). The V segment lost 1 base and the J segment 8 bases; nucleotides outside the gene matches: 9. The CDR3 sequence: CATSRGSSGGQGTQYF. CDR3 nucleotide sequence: TGTGCCACCAGCAGAGGTTCTAGCGGGGGCCAAGGTACGCAGTATTTT.